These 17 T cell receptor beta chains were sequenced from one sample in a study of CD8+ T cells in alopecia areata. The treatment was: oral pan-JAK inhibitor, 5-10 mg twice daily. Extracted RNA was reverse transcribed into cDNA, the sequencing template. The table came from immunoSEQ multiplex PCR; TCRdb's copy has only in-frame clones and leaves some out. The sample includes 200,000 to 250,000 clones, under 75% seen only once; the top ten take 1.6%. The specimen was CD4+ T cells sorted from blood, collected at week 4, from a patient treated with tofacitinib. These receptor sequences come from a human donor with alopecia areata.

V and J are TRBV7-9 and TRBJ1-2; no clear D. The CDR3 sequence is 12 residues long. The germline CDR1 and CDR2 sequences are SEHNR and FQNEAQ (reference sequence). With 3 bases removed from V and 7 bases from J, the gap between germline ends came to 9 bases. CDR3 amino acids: CASSLTKGGYTF. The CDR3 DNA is TGTGCCAGCAGCTTGACCAAGGGTGGCTACACCTTC.

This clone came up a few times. The CDR3 reads CASSPQGNTGELFF. CDR3 bases: TGTGCCAGCTCACCTCAGGGGAACACCGGGGAGCTGTTTTTT. This chain joins TRBV18 and TRBJ2-2; D possibly corresponds to TRBD1 (5 bases). The CDR3 is 14 amino acids. The germline V and J ends were trimmed by 3 bases and 1 base, with 6 bases remaining between them. Germline values: CDR1 KGHSH, CDR2 LQKENI.

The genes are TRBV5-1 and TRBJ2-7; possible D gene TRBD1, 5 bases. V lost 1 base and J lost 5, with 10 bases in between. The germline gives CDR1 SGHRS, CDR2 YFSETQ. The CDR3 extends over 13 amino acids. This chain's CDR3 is CASSLLTDNEQYF. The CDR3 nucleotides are TGCGCCAGCAGCTTGTTGACAGACAACGAGCAGTACTTC.

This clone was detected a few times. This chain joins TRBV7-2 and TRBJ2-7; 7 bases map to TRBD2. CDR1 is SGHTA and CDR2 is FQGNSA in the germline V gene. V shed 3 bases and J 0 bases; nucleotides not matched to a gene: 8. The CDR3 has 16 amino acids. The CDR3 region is CASSLALGGYSYEQYF. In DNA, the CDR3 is TGTGCCAGCAGCTTGGCCCTGGGAGGGTACTCCTACGAGCAGTACTTC.

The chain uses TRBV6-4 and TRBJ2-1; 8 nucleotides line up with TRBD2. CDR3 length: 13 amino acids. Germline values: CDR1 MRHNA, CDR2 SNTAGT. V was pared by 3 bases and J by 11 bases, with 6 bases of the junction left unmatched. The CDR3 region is CASSDHAGGKQFF. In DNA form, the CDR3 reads TGTGCCAGCAGTGATCACGCGGGGGGAAAGCAGTTCTTC.

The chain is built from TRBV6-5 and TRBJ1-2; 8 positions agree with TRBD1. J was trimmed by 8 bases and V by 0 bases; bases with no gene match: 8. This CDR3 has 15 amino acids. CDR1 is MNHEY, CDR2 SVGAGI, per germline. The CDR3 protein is CASSYSSQGARGYTF. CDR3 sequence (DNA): TGTGCCAGCAGTTACTCCAGTCAGGGGGCGCGGGGCTACACCTTC.

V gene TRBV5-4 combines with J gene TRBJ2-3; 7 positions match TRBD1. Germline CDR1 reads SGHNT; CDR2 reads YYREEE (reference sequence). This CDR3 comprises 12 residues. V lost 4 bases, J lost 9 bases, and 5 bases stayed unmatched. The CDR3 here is CASSKDRQTQYF. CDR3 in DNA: TGTGCCAGCAGCAAGGACAGGCAAACGCAGTATTTT.

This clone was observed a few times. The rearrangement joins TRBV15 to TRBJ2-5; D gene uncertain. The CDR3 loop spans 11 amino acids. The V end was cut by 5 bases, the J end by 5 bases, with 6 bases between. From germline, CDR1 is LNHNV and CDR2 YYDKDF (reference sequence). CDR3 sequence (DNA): TGTGCCACCAGCGAGAAGGAGACCCAGTACTTC. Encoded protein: CATSEKETQYF.

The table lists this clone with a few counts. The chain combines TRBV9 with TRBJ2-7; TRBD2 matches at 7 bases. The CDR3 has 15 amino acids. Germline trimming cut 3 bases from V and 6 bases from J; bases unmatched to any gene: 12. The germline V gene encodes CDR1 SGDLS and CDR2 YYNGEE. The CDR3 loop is CASSASGLSTGEQYF. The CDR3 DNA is TGTGCCAGCAGCGCATCGGGACTATCAACCGGCGAGCAGTACTTC. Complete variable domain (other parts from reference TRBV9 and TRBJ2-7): DSGVTQTPKHLITATGQRVTLRCSPRSGDLSVYWYQQSLDQGLQFLIQYYNGEERAKGNILERFSAQQFPDLHSELNLSSLELGDSALYFCASSASGLSTGEQYFGPGTRLTVT.

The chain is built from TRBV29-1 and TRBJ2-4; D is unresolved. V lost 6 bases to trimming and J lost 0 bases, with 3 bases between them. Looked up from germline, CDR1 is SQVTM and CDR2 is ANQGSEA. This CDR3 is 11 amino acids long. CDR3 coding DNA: TGCAGCGTGGTAGCCAAAAACATTCAGTACTTC. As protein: CSVVAKNIQYF.

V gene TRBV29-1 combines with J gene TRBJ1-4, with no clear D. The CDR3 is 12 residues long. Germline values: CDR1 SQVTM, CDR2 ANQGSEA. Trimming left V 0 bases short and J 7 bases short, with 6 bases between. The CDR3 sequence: CSVEDRGEKLFF. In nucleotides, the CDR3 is TGCAGCGTTGAAGATCGAGGTGAAAAACTGTTTTTT.

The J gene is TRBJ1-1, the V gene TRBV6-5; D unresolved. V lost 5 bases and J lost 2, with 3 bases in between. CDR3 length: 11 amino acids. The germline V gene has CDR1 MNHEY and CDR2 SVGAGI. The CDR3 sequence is CASSENTEAFF. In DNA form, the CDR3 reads TGTGCCAGCAGTGAAAACACTGAAGCTTTCTTT.

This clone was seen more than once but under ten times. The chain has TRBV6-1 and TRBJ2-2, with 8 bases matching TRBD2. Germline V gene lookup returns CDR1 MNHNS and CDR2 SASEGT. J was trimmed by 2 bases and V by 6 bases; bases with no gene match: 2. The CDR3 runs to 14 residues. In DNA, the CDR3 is TGTGCCAGCAGAAGCGGGGGAAACACCGGGGAGCTGTTTTTT. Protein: CASRSGGNTGELFF.

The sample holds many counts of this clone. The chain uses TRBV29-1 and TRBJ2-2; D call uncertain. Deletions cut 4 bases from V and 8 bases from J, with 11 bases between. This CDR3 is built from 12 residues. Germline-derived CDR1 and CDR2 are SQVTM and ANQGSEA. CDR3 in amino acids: CSVGSWEGELFF. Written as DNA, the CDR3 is TGCAGCGTTGGATCATGGGAAGGGGAGCTGTTTTTT.

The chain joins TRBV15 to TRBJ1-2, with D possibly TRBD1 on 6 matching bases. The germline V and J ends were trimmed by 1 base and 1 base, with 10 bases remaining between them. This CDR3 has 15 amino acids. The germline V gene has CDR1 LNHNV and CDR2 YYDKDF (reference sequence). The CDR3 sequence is CATSRAAGDNYGYTF. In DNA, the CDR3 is TGTGCCACCAGCAGAGCGGCAGGGGATAACTATGGCTACACCTTC. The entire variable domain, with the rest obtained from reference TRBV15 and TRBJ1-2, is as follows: DAMVIQNPRYQVTQFGKPVTLSCSQTLNHNVMYWYQQKSSQAPKLLFHYYDKDFNNEADTPDNFQSRRPNTSFCFLDIRSPGLGDTAMYLCATSRAAGDNYGYTFGSGTRLTVV.

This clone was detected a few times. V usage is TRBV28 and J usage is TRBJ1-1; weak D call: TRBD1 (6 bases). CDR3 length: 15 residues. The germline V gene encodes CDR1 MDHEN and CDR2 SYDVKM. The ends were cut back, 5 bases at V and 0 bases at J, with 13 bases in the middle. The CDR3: CASSLHGQLNTEAFF. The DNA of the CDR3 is TGTGCCAGCAGTCTACACGGACAGTTGAACACTGAAGCTTTCTTT.

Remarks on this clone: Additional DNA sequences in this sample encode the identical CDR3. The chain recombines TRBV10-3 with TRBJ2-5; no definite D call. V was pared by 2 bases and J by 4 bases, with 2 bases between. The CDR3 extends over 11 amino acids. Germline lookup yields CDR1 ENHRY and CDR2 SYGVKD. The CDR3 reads CAISEGETQYF. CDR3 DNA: TGTGCCATCAGTGAGGGAGAGACCCAGTACTTC.